This T cell receptor (beta chain) was obtained from a study of tumor and adjacent non-tumor tissue in lung cancer. Study-wide background: The cohort had 12 adenocarcinoma, a couple of squamous cell and 1 small cell patients. On average, productive TCRbeta reads reached about 4.4 million per sample.

Three rounds of nested PCR, following a modified ARM-PCR protocol, produced the TCRbeta library. MiXCR was run by TCRdb on the multiplex PCR reads, yielding one entry per CDR3 protein. The table shows 50,000 or so distinct CDR3 sequences, with around three quarters occurring only once. The J segment lost 6 bases and the V segment lost 5 bases, leaving 15 bases of the junction unmatched. The germline V gene encodes CDR1 MNHNY and CDR2 SVGAGI (reference sequence). This CDR3 is 16 amino acids long. The template was RNA from unsorted bulk tissue. Distant lung tissue was collected more than 3 cm away from the tumor edge. This clonotype has at least ten counts. Its target is not known. General study points: TCR diversity was significantly greater in tumor than normal lung tissue. Top 100 clones took a larger repertoire share in normal lung.

The TCR comes from a woman in her fifties or sixties with non-small cell lung cancer. Material: distant non-tumor lung tissue. This sequence joins TRBV6-6 and TRBJ1-2, with 7 bases that match TRBD1. CDR3 sequence: CASSPYVPTGTDGYTF. CDR3 bases: TGTGCCAGCAGTCCCTACGTCCCGACAGGGACTGATGGCTACACCTTC.